Presented here are 3 T cell receptor beta chains from one specimen sequenced in a study of CD8+ T cells in alopecia areata. cDNA reverse transcribed from extracted RNA served as the sequencing template. Profiled with immunoSEQ multiplex PCR; TCRdb holds only in-frame clones, not every one. The data contain roughly 190,000 clones, more than 55% of them singletons. Treatment reported: oral pan-JAK inhibitor, 5-10 mg twice daily. The material was CD4+ T cells sorted from blood, obtained at approximately week 49, from a patient treated with tofacitinib. The receptors derive from a human donor with alopecia areata.

This clone has more than one count but fewer than ten. V is TRBV10-3 and J is TRBJ1-5; TRBD1 aligns across 8 bases. V was pared by 10 bases and J by 6 bases, with 14 bases of the junction left unmatched. Germline V gene data show CDR1 as ENHRY and CDR2 as SYGVKD. CDR3 length: 15 amino acids. Here the CDR3 reads CATQTDRASFQPQHF. The CDR3, as DNA: TGTGCCACCCAAACGGACAGGGCCTCCTTTCAGCCCCAGCATTTT.

This clone was seen once. The J gene is TRBJ2-7, the V gene TRBV30; D remains unclear. The CDR3 sequence is 11 residues long. V gave up 4 bases and J gave up 2 bases, with 6 bases separating them. CDR1 is GTSNPN and CDR2 is SVGIG in the germline V gene (reference sequence). This CDR3 reads CAWNSAYEQYF. The DNA for the CDR3 is TGTGCCTGGAATTCGGCCTACGAGCAGTACTTC.

The chain recombines TRBV27 with TRBJ2-7, with unresolved D. V lost 4 bases, J lost 0 bases, and 10 bases lay in between. This CDR3 has 14 residues. The germline V gene has CDR1 MNHEY and CDR2 SMNVEV (reference sequence). The CDR3 region is CASSSKLSSYEQYF. CDR3 bases: TGTGCCAGCAGTTCCAAGTTGAGCTCCTACGAGCAGTACTTC.